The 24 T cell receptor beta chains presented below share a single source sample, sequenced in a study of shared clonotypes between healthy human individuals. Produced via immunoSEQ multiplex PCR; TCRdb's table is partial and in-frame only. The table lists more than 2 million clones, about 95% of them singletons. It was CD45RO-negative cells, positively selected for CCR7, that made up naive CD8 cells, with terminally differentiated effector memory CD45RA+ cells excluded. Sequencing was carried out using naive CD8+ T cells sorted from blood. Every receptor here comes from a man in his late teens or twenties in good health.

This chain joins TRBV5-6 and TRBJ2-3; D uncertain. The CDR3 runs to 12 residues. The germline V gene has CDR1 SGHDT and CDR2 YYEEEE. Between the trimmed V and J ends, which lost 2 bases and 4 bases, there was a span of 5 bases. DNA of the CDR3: TGTGCCAGCAGCTTCCAGTCAGATACGCAGTATTTT. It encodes CASSFQSDTQYF.

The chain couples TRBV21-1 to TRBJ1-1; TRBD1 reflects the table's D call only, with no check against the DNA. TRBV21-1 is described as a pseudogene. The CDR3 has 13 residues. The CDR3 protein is CASSSPSLGQRPF. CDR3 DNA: TGTGCCAGCAGCTCCCCTTCGCTGGGACAGAGACCTTTT.

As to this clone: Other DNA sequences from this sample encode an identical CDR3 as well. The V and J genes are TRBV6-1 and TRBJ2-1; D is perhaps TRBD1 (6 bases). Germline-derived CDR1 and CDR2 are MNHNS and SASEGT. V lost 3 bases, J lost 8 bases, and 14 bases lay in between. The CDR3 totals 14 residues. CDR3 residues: CASSDPGGGDEQFF. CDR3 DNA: TGTGCCAGCAGTGACCCGGGTGGGGGCGATGAGCAGTTCTTC.

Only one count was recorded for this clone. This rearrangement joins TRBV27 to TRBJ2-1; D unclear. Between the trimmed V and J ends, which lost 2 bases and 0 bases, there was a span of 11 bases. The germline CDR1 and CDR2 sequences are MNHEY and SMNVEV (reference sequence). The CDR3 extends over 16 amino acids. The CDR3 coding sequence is TGTGCCAGCAGTTTAATCGGCCCGAGCTCCTACAATGAGCAGTTCTTC. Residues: CASSLIGPSSYNEQFF.

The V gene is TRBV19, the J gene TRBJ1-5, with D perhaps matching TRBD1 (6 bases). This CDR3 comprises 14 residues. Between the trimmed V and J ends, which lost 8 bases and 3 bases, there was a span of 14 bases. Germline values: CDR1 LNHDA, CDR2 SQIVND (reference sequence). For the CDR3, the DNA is TGTGCCAGTGTACCGGGACACCCCAATCAGCCCCAGCATTTT. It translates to CASVPGHPNQPQHF.

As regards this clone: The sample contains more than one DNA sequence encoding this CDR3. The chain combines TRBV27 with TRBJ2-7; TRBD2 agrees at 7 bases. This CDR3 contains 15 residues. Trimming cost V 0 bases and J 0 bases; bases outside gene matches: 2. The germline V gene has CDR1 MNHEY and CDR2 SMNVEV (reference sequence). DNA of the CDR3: TGTGCCAGCAGTTTATCGGTAGCGGGCTCCTACGAGCAGTACTTC. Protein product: CASSLSVAGSYEQYF.

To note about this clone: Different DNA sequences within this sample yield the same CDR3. CDR3 sequence: CASSELGSSYEQYF. In DNA, the CDR3 is TGTGCCAGCAGTGAACTGGGCTCATCCTACGAGCAGTACTTC. This rearrangement joins TRBV6-1 to TRBJ2-7; D is undetermined. V lost 2 bases and J 1 base, leaving 9 bases between the germline ends. Germline V gives CDR1 MNHNS, CDR2 SASEGT. This CDR3 contains 14 residues.

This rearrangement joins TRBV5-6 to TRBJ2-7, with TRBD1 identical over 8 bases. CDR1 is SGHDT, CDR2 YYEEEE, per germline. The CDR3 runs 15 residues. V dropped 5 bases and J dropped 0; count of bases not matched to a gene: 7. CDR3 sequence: CASRDRDRSSYEQYF. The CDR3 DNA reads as TGTGCCAGCAGAGACCGGGACAGGAGCTCCTACGAGCAGTACTTC. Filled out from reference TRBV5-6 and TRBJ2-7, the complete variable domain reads DAGVTQSPTHLIKTRGQQVTLRCSPKSGHDTVSWYQQALGQGPQFIFQYYEEEERQRGNFPDRFSGHQFPNYSSELNVNALLLGDSALYLCASRDRDRSSYEQYFGPGTRLTVT.

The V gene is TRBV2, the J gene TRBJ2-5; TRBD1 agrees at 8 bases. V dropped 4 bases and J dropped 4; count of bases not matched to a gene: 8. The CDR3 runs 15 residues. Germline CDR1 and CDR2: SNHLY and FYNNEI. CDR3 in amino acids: CASSGDRSRGETQYF. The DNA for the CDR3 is TGTGCCAGCAGTGGGGACAGGTCGAGGGGAGAGACCCAGTACTTC.

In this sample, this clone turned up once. CDR3 sequence reads: CASSLRSSYPYEQYF. DNA for the CDR3: TGTGCCAGCAGCTTACGTTCGAGTTATCCCTACGAGCAGTACTTC. The rearrangement links TRBV11-1 to TRBJ2-7; no clear D. Trimming pared 2 bases from V and 2 bases from J, leaving 13 bases between. The CDR3 extends over 15 amino acids. CDR1 SGHAT and CDR2 FQDESV come from the germline V gene (reference sequence).

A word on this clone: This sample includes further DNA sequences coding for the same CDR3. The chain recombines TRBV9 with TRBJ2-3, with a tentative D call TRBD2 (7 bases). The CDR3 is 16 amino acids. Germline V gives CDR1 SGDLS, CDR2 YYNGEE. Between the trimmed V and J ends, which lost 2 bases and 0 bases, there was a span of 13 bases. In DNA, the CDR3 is TGTGCCAGCAGCGTTGGGGCGGGGGCTAGCACAGATACGCAGTATTTT. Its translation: CASSVGAGASTDTQYF.

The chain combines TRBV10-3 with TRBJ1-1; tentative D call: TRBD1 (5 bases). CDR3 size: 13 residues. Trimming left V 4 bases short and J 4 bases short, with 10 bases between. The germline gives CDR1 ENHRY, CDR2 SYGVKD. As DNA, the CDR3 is TGTGCCATCAGTGGTGGGGGTGGCACTGAAGCTTTCTTT. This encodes CAISGGGGTEAFF.

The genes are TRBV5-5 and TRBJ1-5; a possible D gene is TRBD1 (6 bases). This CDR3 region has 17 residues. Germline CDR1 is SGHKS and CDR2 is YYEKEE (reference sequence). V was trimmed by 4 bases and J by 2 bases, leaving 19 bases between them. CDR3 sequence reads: CASSANLQGRGNQPQHF. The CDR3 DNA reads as TGTGCCAGCAGCGCTAATCTACAGGGACGGGGCAATCAGCCCCAGCATTTT. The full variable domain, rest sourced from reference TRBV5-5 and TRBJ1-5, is DAGVTQSPTHLIKTRGQQVTLRCSPISGHKSVSWYQQVLGQGPQFIFQYYEKEERGRGNFPDRFSARQFPNYSSELNVNALLLGDSALYLCASSANLQGRGNQPQHFGDGTRLSIL.

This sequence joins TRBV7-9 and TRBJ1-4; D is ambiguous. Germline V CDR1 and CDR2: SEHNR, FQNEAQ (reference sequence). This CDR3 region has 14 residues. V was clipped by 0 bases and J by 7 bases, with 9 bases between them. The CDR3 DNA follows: TGTGCCAGCAGCTTAGCGCTGGCCGCTGAAAAACTGTTTTTT. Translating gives CASSLALAAEKLFF. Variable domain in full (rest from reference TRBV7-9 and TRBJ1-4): DTGVSQNPRHKITKRGQNVTFRCDPISEHNRLYWYRQTLGQGPEFLTYFQNEAQLEKSRLLSDRFSAERPKGSFSTLEIQRTEQGDSAMYLCASSLALAAEKLFFGSGTQLSVL.

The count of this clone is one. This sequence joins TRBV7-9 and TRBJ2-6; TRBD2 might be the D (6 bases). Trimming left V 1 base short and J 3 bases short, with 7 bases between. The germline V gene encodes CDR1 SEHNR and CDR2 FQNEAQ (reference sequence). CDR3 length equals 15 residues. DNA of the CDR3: TGTGCCAGCAGCTTAGGGGGAGGTGGGGCCAACGTCCTGACTTTC. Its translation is CASSLGGGGANVLTF.

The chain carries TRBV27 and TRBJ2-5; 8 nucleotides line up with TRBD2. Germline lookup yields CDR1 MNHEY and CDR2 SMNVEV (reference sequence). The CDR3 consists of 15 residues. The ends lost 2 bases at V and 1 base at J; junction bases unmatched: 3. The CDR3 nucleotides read TGTGCCAGCAGTTTAACTAGCGGACTCCAAGAGACCCAGTACTTC. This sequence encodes CASSLTSGLQETQYF.

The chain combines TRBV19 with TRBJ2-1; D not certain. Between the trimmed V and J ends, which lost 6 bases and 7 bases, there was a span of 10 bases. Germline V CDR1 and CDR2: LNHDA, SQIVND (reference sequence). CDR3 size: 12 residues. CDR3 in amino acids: CASSPIENEQFF. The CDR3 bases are TGTGCCAGTAGCCCTATAGAGAATGAGCAGTTCTTC.

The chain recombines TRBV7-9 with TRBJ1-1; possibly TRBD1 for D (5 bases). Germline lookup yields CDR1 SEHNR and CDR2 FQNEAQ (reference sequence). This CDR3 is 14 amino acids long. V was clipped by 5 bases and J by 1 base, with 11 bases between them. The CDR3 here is CASSQDGGNTEAFF. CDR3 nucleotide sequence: TGTGCCAGCAGCCAAGACGGGGGGAACACTGAAGCTTTCTTT. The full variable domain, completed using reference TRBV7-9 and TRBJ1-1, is DTGVSQNPRHKITKRGQNVTFRCDPISEHNRLYWYRQTLGQGPEFLTYFQNEAQLEKSRLLSDRFSAERPKGSFSTLEIQRTEQGDSAMYLCASSQDGGNTEAFFGQGTRLTVV.

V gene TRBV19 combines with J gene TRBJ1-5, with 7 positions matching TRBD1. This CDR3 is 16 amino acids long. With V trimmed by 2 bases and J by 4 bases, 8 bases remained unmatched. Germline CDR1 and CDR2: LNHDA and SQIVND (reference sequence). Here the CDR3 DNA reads TGTGCCAGTAGTATACCCCAGGGGGGCCTTAATCAGCCCCAGCATTTT. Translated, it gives CASSIPQGGLNQPQHF.

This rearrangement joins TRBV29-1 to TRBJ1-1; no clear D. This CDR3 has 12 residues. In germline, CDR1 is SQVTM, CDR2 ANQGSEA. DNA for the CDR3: TGCGTATCGACCGCAGAGAACACTGAAGCTTTCTTT. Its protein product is CVSTAENTEAFF. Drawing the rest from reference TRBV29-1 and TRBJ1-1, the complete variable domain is SAVISQKPSRDICQRGTSLTIQCQVDSQVTMMFWYRQQPGQSLTLIATANQGSEATYESGFVIDKFPISRPNLTFSTLTVSNMSPEDSSIYLCVSTAENTEAFFGQGTRLTVV.

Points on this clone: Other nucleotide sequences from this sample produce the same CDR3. The CDR3 loop is CASSPPGSYEQYF. In DNA, the CDR3 is TGTGCCAGCTCACCCCCCGGATCCTACGAGCAGTACTTC. This rearrangement joins TRBV18 to TRBJ2-7; D is uncertain. Germline CDR1 and CDR2: KGHSH and LQKENI. The CDR3 is 13 amino acids. V lost 3 bases and J 1 base, leaving 7 bases between the germline ends. Full variable domain (remainder filled in from reference TRBV18 and TRBJ2-7): NAGVMQNPRHLVRRRGQEARLRCSPMKGHSHVYWYRQLPEEGLKFMVYLQKENIIDESGMPKERFSAEFPKEGPSILRIQQVVRGDSAAYFCASSPPGSYEQYFGPGTRLTVT.

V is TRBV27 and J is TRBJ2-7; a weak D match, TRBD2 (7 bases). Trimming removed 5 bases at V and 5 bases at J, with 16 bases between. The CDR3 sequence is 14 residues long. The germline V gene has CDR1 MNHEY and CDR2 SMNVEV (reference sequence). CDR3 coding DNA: TGTGCCAGCAGTCCTGGCGGGGGCCCCAACGAGCAGTACTTC. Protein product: CASSPGGGPNEQYF.

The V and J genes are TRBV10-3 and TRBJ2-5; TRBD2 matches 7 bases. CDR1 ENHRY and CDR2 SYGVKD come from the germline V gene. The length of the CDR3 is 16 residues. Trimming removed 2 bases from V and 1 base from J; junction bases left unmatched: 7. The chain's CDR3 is CAISETLAVGQETQYF. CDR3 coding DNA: TGTGCCATCAGTGAGACCCTAGCGGTCGGCCAAGAGACCCAGTACTTC.

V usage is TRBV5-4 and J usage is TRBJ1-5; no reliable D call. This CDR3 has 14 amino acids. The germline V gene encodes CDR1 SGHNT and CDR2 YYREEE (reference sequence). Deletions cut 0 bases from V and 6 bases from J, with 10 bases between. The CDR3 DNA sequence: TGTGCCAGCAGCTTGGATGGGAGCGGTCAGCCCCAGCATTTT. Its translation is CASSLDGSGQPQHF.